The text below deals with one TCR beta chain. Its antigen is unidentified. Fresh peripheral blood, 9.5 to 10 ml of it, supplied the PBMCs. Trimming removed 5 bases at V and 5 bases at J, with 19 bases between. Per germline, CDR1 SGHNT and CDR2 YENEEA. The CDR3 runs to 15 residues. This entry is derived from a study of T cells in Graves' hyperthyroidism and ophthalmopathy. Regarding the study as a whole: Most expanded thyroid clonotypes above 0.001 also appeared in blood. For ophthalmopathy, model prediction preceded onset by a median approximately 6 months.

Amplification of TCR beta CDR3 regions used RNA as the template. In the first-round RT-PCR of the TCR CDR3, the HTBI primer set was used. MiXCR, run by TCRdb on the multiplex PCR reads, gives a single entry per CDR3 protein. The sample includes about 380,000 distinct CDR3 sequences, 18% of them seen just once. Source material: blood. The receptor comes from a man younger than 35 with Graves' ophthalmopathy. The chain uses TRBV11-3 and TRBJ2-7, with D maybe TRBD1 (5 bases). The CDR3 loop reads CASSLPEVGRDEQYF. CDR3 DNA: TGTGCCAGCAGCCTCCCCGAGGTGGGGCGCGACGAGCAGTACTTC.